The clone carrying this T cell receptor beta chain has at least ten counts. What it recognizes is unknown. Sample time point: patch test 1, 2 weeks after DPC sensitization. Treatment specified: therapeutic diphenylcyclopropenone sensitization with weekly scalp DPC. Blood sampling occurred before each patch-test application. Unseparated into fractions, whole blood served as the source from which total RNA was extracted. Looked up from germline, CDR1 is LGHNA and CDR2 is YNFKEQ. The CDR3 loop spans 15 amino acids. The V and J ends lost 0 bases and 4 bases respectively, with 9 bases between them. This sample was taken from a study of human T cells and chemical hapten exposure. Study results and caveats: Sensitizing to DPC left TCRs with a frequency above 1 in 1000 unaltered.

Original processing methods: A per-sample median of 95,638 TCRs was observed, with a range of about 23,224 to 700,000. TCRdb re-called the RACE reads through MiXCR, storing one row per CDR3 protein. The V and J calls were not made by the authors but by TCRdb's processing. The sample has around 150,000 distinct CDR3 sequences, roughly 15% seen once. The chain has TRBV4-2 and TRBJ1-4; D is perhaps TRBD1 (5 bases). The receptor's source is a woman under 40 with alopecia areata. Some clones in this sample may be carry-over from other donors' samples. The source was whole blood, collected in connection with sensitization to the hapten diphenylcyclopropenone (DPC). The CDR3 DNA is TGTGCCAGCAGCCAAGATGCAGGGTTTAATGAAAAACTGTTTTTT. It is translated as CASSQDAGFNEKLFF.